These 4 T cell receptor beta chains originate from one sample sequenced in a study of beta chain features in type 1 diabetes. Expressed TCRB transcripts got sequenced, as all isolated RNA was reverse transcribed. TCRdb keeps only in-frame clones here, not all; method: immunoSEQ multiplex PCR. The profile shows hundreds of thousands of clones, 15% of them singletons. Sequenced: naive CD4+ T cells from blood. The receptors originated from a man aged 18 to 29 in good health.

The V call is TRBV12-5, the J call TRBJ1-2, with a possible D match to TRBD1 (6 bases). Germline V lookup: CDR1 LGHNT, CDR2 FRNRAP. CDR3 length: 17 amino acids. Trimming stripped 0 bases from V and 6 bases from J, with 20 bases between. This CDR3 reads CASGLVTGPGPPNGYTF. CDR3 in DNA: TGTGCTAGTGGTTTGGTAACAGGGCCAGGCCCTCCGAATGGCTACACCTTC.

This clone was seen a handful of times. The gene calls are TRBV5-1 and TRBJ1-2; no clear D gene. The CDR3 covers 12 residues. Germline CDR1 is SGHRS and CDR2 is YFSETQ. The V gene lost 0 bases and the J gene lost 4 bases, with 4 bases spanning the gap. The CDR3 coding sequence is TGCGCCAGCAGCTTGGATGCCTATGGCTACACCTTC. Amino acid sequence: CASSLDAYGYTF.

There are a few counts of this clone. The chain's CDR3 is CASRAYGYTF. The CDR3 nucleotides read TGTGCCTCCCGAGCCTATGGCTACACCTTC. The chain couples TRBV30 to TRBJ1-2; no firm D call. V was pared by 7 bases and J by 4 bases, with 7 bases between. CDR1 and CDR2 from the germline V gene are GTSNPN and SVGIG (reference sequence). This CDR3 is 10 amino acids long.

This clone was found a few times. The V gene is TRBV5-1, the J gene TRBJ2-1, with 8 bases lining up with TRBD1. CDR3 length equals 15 residues. The ends lost 2 bases at V and 5 bases at J; junction bases unmatched: 6. Germline values: CDR1 SGHRS, CDR2 YFSETQ. The CDR3 DNA sequence: TGCGCCAGCAGCTTACTGCAGGGGGCCGACAATGAGCAGTTCTTC. It yields the protein CASSLLQGADNEQFF.